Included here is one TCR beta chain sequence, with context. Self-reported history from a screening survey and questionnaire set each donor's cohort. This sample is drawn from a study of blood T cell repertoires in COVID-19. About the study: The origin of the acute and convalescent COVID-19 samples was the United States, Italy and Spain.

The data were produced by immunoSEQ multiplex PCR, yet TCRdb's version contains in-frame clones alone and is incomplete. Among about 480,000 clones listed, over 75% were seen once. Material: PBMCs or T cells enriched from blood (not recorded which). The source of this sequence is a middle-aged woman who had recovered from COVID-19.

This CDR3 is CASSLAGPANEQFF. For the CDR3, the DNA is TGTGCCAGCAGTCTAGCGGGCCCGGCCAATGAGCAGTTCTTC. The chain employs TRBV14 and TRBJ2-1, with 8 bases identical to TRBD2. The length of the CDR3 is 14 residues. Germline lookup yields CDR1 SGHDN and CDR2 FVKESK. With V trimmed by 6 bases and J by 6 bases, 7 bases remained unmatched.